What follows are 5 T cell receptor beta chains derived from one specimen sequenced in a study of blood T cell repertoires in COVID-19. Sequenced by immunoSEQ multiplex PCR; TCRdb stores in-frame clones only, minus some. Of over 250,000 clones in the sample, about four fifths are singletons; the top ten hold 8% to 9.5%. The specimen sequenced was peripheral blood. The receptors were gathered from a woman between 45 and 65 years old who had recovered from COVID-19.

This clone has only one observation. The chain joins TRBV6-5 to TRBJ2-2; D remains ambiguous. V was shortened by 6 bases and J by 5 bases, with 7 bases between the two germline ends. Germline CDR1 MNHEY, CDR2 SVGAGI. The CDR3 loop spans 12 amino acids. The CDR3 sequence is CASSAITGELFF. Here the CDR3 DNA reads TGTGCCAGCAGCGCTATTACCGGGGAGCTGTTTTTT.

This chain connects TRBV5-4 to TRBJ2-1; 9 positions agree with TRBD1. V lost 5 bases to trimming and J lost 6 bases; unmatched junction nucleotides: 9. CDR1 is SGHNT, CDR2 YYREEE, per germline (reference sequence). The CDR3 is 15 amino acids. CDR3 sequence: CASSRAGQGTNEQFF. The CDR3 DNA reads TGTGCCAGCAGTCGCGCGGGACAGGGCACCAATGAGCAGTTCTTC.

The chain recombines TRBV9 with TRBJ2-1; 7 nucleotides line up with TRBD1. CDR3 length equals 17 residues. After removal of 4 bases from V and 0 bases from J, the junction contained 10 bases not matched to a gene. Germline lookup yields CDR1 SGDLS and CDR2 YYNGEE. The CDR3 sequence is CASSRSRGQSSYNEQFF. CDR3 DNA: TGTGCCAGCAGCCGGAGCCGGGGACAGAGCTCCTACAATGAGCAGTTCTTC.

The chain couples TRBV5-4 to TRBJ1-2, with 7 bases aligning to TRBD1. Unmatched junction bases numbered 8, after V lost 1 base and J lost 8 bases. The CDR3 is 14 amino acids. Germline-derived CDR1 and CDR2 are SGHNT and YYREEE (reference sequence). The CDR3 here is CASSLLTGREGYTF. CDR3 sequence (DNA): TGTGCCAGCAGCTTGTTGACAGGGAGAGAGGGCTACACCTTC. Based on the CDR3 plus reference TRBV5-4 and TRBJ1-2, the full variable domain is ETGVTQSPTHLIKTRGQQVTLRCSSQSGHNTVSWYQQALGQGPQFIFQYYREEENGRGNFPPRFSGLQFPNYSSELNVNALELDDSALYLCASSLLTGREGYTFGSGTRLTVV.

The genes are TRBV6-5 and TRBJ2-3; no clear D. The CDR3 is 15 residues long. Per the germline V gene, CDR1 is MNHEY and CDR2 is SVGAGI. The germline V and J ends were trimmed by 2 bases and 0 bases, with 9 bases remaining between them. CDR3 DNA sequence: TGTGCCAGCAGTTACAGGCGGTCTAGCACAGATACGCAGTATTTT. Amino acid sequence: CASSYRRSSTDTQYF.